Presented here are 4 T cell receptor beta chains from one specimen sequenced in a study of blood T cell repertoires in COVID-19. Assay used: immunoSEQ multiplex PCR; TCRdb lists only in-frame clones, some missing. The table records 150,000 or so clones, roughly nine tenths of them present only once. The sample comprised peripheral blood. The source of these receptors is a young man with COVID-19, enrolled during active disease.

This chain links TRBV3-1 (or the pseudogene TRBV3-2) with TRBJ1-2; no clear D gene. With 1 base removed from V and 3 bases from J, the gap between germline ends came to 6 bases. Germline V CDR1 and CDR2: LGHDT, YNNKEL (reference sequence). This CDR3 comprises 13 residues. CDR3 sequence reads: CASSQGRDYGYTF. The CDR3 DNA follows: TGTGCCAGCAGCCAAGGCCGGGACTATGGCTACACCTTC.

The DNA for the CDR3 is TGCAGCGTAGTGGGAGGCTCCGGGGAGCTGTTTTTT. Translating gives CSVVGGSGELFF. This sequence joins TRBV29-1 and TRBJ2-2, with a tentative D call TRBD2 (6 bases). Germline V gives CDR1 SQVTM, CDR2 ANQGSEA. V lost 6 bases to trimming and J lost 6 bases, with 11 bases between them. The CDR3 consists of 12 residues.

V gene TRBV28 combines with J gene TRBJ2-1, with D uncertain. V was clipped by 3 bases and J by 7 bases, with 7 bases between them. CDR3 length: 12 residues. Per the germline V gene, CDR1 is MDHEN and CDR2 is SYDVKM. CDR3 protein: CASSFVLNEQFF. CDR3 in DNA: TGTGCCAGCAGTTTCGTTTTAAATGAGCAGTTCTTC.

The rearrangement uses TRBV28 and TRBJ2-1; 16 bases fit TRBD2. The germline CDR1 and CDR2 sequences are MDHEN and SYDVKM. Trimming removed 6 bases from V and 10 bases from J; junction bases left unmatched: 6. This CDR3 comprises 15 residues. The CDR3 sequence: CASRLGTSGRGEQFF. CDR3 sequence (DNA): TGTGCCAGCAGGCTCGGGACTAGCGGGAGGGGGGAGCAGTTCTTC.